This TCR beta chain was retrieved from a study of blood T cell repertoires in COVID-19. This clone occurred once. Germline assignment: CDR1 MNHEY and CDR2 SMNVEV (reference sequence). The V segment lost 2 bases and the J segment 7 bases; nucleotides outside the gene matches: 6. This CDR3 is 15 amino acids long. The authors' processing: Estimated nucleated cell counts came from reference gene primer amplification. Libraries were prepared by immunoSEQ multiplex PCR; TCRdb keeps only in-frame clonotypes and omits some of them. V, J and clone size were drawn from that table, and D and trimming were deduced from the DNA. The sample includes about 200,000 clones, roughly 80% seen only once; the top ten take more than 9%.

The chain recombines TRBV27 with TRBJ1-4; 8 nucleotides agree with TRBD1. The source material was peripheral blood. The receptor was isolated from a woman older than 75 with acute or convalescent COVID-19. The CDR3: CASSLNGQGVEKLFF. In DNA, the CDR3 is TGTGCCAGCAGTTTAAACGGACAGGGTGTTGAAAAACTGTTTTTT.